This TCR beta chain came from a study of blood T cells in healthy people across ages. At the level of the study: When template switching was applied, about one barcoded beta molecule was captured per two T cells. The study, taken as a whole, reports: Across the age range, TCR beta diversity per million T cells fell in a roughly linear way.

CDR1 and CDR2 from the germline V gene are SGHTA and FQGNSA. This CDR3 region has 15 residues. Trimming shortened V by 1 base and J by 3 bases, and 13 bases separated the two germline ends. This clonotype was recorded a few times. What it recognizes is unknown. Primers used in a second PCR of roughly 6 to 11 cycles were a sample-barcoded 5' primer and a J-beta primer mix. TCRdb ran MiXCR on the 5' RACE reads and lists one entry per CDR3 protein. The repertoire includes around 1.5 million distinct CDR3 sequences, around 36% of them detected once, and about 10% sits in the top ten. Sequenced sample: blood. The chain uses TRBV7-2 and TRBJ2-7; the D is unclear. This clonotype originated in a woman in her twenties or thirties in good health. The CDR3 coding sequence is TGTGCCAGCAGCTTAGGGTCAGGACCGTACTACGAGCAGTACTTC. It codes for CASSLGSGPYYEQYF.